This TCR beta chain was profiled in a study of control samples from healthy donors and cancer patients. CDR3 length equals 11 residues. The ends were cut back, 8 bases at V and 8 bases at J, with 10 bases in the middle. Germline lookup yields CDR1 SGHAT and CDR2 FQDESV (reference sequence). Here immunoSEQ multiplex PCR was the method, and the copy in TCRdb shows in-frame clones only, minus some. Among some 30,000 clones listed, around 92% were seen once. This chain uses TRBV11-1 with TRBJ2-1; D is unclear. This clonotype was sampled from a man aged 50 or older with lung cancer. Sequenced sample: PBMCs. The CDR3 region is CASRSGDEQFF. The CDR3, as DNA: TGTGCCAGCCGAAGTGGCGATGAGCAGTTCTTC.